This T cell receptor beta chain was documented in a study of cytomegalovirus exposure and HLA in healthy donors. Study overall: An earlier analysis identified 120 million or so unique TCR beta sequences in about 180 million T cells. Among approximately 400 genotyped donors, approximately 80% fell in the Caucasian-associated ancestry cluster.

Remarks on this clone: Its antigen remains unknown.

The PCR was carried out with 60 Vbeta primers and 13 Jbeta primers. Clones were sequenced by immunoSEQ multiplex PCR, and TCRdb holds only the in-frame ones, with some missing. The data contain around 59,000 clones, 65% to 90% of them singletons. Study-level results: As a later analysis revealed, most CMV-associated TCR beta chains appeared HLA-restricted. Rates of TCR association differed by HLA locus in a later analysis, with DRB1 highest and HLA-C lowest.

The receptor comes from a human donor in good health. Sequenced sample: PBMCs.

CDR3 sequence reads: CASSPLGTVYLSYGYTF. The CDR3 bases are TGCGCCAGCAGCCCCCTGGGTACAGTCTACCTTAGCTATGGCTACACCTTC. The chain links TRBV4-3 to TRBJ1-2; D ambiguous. Germline V gene lookup returns CDR1 LGHNA and CDR2 YSLEER. The V gene lost 4 bases and the J gene lost 4 bases, with 22 bases spanning the gap. This CDR3 comprises 17 residues.